The 23 T cell receptor beta chains reported below all come from one sample, sequenced in a study of shared clonotypes between healthy human individuals. Profiled with immunoSEQ multiplex PCR; TCRdb holds only in-frame clones, not every one. Here the sample spans some 1 million clones, 65% to 75% being singletons. The sample consisted of memory CD4+ T cells sorted from blood. The subset denotes: CD45RA-negative fraction. Receptor source: a man between 18 and 29 years old in good health.

For this clone: One end of the junction varies from germline; a read error may be responsible. The rearrangement uses TRBV7-7 and TRBJ2-1; 8 positions agree with TRBD1. There are 15 residues in the CDR3. Germline V gene lookup returns CDR1 SSHAT and CDR2 FNYEAQ (reference sequence). CDR3 region: CASSLAGGGNAEQFF. CDR3 nucleotide sequence: TGTGCTAGCAGCTTAGCAGGGGGCGGCAACGCTGAGCAGTTCTTC. Using reference TRBV7-7 and TRBJ2-1 for the parts outside the CDR3, the full variable domain is GAGVSQSPRYKVTKRGQDVTLRCDPISSHATLYWYQQALGQGPEFLTYFNYEAQPDKSGLPSDRFSAERPEGSISTLTIQRTEQRDSAMYRCASSLAGGGNAEQFFGPGTRLTVL.

The chain has TRBV14 and TRBJ2-1; 9 nucleotides line up with TRBD2. Germline values: CDR1 SGHDN, CDR2 FVKESK. With V trimmed by 4 bases and J by 7 bases, 8 bases remained unmatched. This CDR3 is 15 amino acids long. CDR3 sequence: CASSPGTSWVNEQFF. The CDR3 coding sequence is TGTGCCAGCAGCCCCGGGACTAGCTGGGTGAATGAGCAGTTCTTC.

This clone was detected once. Possible read error: a much larger clone is one base away. The J gene is TRBJ1-2, the V gene TRBV14, with D uncertain. Trimming removed 4 bases at V and 2 bases at J, with 5 bases between. Per germline, CDR1 SGHDN and CDR2 FVKESK. The CDR3 has 12 amino acids. CDR3 sequence: CASSRENYGYTF. The CDR3 coding sequence is TGTGCCAGCAGCCGAGAAAACTATGGCTACACCTTC.

This chain connects TRBV6-5 to TRBJ2-3; 8 nucleotides align to TRBD1. CDR1 is MNHEY, CDR2 SVGAGI, per germline. This CDR3 has 14 residues. The trim removed 3 bases at V and 2 bases at J, leaving 1 base unmatched. The chain's CDR3 is CASSYQGATDTQYF. In nucleotides, the CDR3 is TGTGCCAGCAGTTATCAGGGGGCCACAGATACGCAGTATTTT.

The chain is built from TRBV2 and TRBJ2-5; TRBD2 agrees at 7 bases. Germline-derived CDR1 and CDR2 are SNHLY and FYNNEI. The CDR3 runs 15 residues. Trimming took 5 bases from V and 1 from J; bases not matched to a gene: 7. This CDR3 is CASSTGGGIQETQYF. In DNA form, the CDR3 reads TGTGCCAGCAGTACTGGCGGGGGAATCCAAGAGACCCAGTACTTC.

This clone occurred once. The missing conserved phenylalanine or tryptophan at the end of this CDR3 makes a read error likely. The chain combines TRBV7-9 with TRBJ1-2; 8 bases map to TRBD1. CDR1 and CDR2 from the germline V gene are SEHNR and FQNEAQ (reference sequence). Trimming removed 5 bases from V and 8 bases from J; junction bases left unmatched: 10. The CDR3 consists of 14 residues. CDR3 DNA: TGTGCCAGCAGCCCCGTCCAGACAGGGGTCGGCTACACCCTC. Residues: CASSPVQTGVGYTL.

The rearrangement uses TRBV5-1 and TRBJ2-2; 7 positions agree with TRBD1. V lost 5 bases, J lost 2 bases, and 12 bases stayed unmatched. CDR1 and CDR2 (germline): SGHRS, YFSETQ. This CDR3 contains 17 residues. CDR3 loop: CASSPGQLVLNTGELFF. The CDR3 nucleotides are TGCGCCAGCAGTCCGGGACAGCTAGTCTTAAACACCGGGGAGCTGTTTTTT.

The chain links TRBV28 to TRBJ1-5; 7 bases are a match to TRBD1. Per germline, CDR1 MDHEN and CDR2 SYDVKM. This CDR3 spans 15 amino acids. Losses at the gene ends were 5 bases for V and 3 bases for J; bases not matched to a gene: 7. Written as DNA, the CDR3 is TGTGCCAGCAGTGACCAGACAGGGATCAATCAGCCCCAGCATTTT. Its translation is CASSDQTGINQPQHF.

V usage is TRBV5-4 and J usage is TRBJ1-1; D is unresolved. Germline V gene sequence: CDR1 SGHNT, CDR2 YYREEE (reference sequence). The V and J ends lost 5 bases and 1 base respectively, with 12 bases between them. The CDR3 consists of 14 residues. The CDR3 DNA reads as TGTGCCAGCAGGAGCAGCGTGGGGAACACTGAAGCTTTCTTT. Translated, it gives CASRSSVGNTEAFF.

The genes are TRBV7-8 and TRBJ1-1, with D tentatively TRBD1 (5 bases). This CDR3 has 16 residues. V was cut by 5 bases and J by 1 base, with 17 bases left in between. Looked up from germline, CDR1 is SGHVS and CDR2 is FQNEAQ. The CDR3 DNA reads as TGTGCCAGCAGCCCCAGCAACAGGCGTACGAACACTGAAGCTTTCTTT. This translates into CASSPSNRRTNTEAFF.

In its sample, this clone was seen once. This sequence joins TRBV6-6 and TRBJ2-2, with TRBD2 identical over 7 bases. Germline V gene sequence: CDR1 MNHNY, CDR2 SVGAGI (reference sequence). The trim removed 10 bases at V and 0 bases at J, leaving 8 bases unmatched. The CDR3 is 15 amino acids. The CDR3 loop is CATLLGGANTGELFF. CDR3 DNA: TGTGCCACCCTATTGGGGGGGGCGAACACCGGGGAGCTGTTTTTT.

DNA for the CDR3: TGTGCCAGCAGCTTCGACAGGCAATATGGCTACACCTTC. It is translated as CASSFDRQYGYTF. The V call is TRBV7-2, the J call TRBJ1-2; D may be TRBD1 (6 bases). The CDR3 is 13 amino acids. CDR1 is SGHTA, CDR2 FQGNSA, per germline. Trimming took 3 bases from V and 5 from J, leaving 10 bases between them.

J is TRBJ1-5 and V is TRBV7-8; D gene uncertain. The germline CDR1 and CDR2 sequences are SGHVS and FQNEAQ. The CDR3 runs 16 residues. Trimming took off 3 bases at V and 2 bases at J, with 14 bases between the two ends. This CDR3 is CASSLDPGRGNQPQHF. CDR3 bases: TGTGCCAGCAGCTTGGACCCCGGGCGTGGCAATCAGCCCCAGCATTTT.

CDR3 protein: CASSRGAGQYF. CDR3 nucleotides: TGCGCCAGCAGCCGGGGGGCCGGGCAGTACTTC. The V and J genes are TRBV5-1 and TRBJ2-7; the D gene is possibly TRBD2 (7 bases). CDR1 and CDR2 (germline): SGHRS, YFSETQ. The CDR3 consists of 11 residues. V was cut by 4 bases and J by 9 bases, with 11 bases left in between.

Ten or more counts support this clone. This chain links TRBV7-3 with TRBJ2-1; D is perhaps TRBD1 (6 bases). V gave up 5 bases and J gave up 11 bases, with 16 bases separating them. Germline V CDR1 and CDR2: SGHTA, FQGTGA. CDR3 length: 13 amino acids. The CDR3 DNA reads as TGTGCCAGCAGCCCTACAGGGAAGACCAAGCAGTTCTTC. It encodes CASSPTGKTKQFF.

Worth noting for this clone: This same CDR3 is encoded by further DNA sequences in the sample. The chain recombines TRBV9 with TRBJ2-3, with D unclear. The V end was cut by 0 bases, the J end by 1 base, with 9 bases between. The CDR3 extends over 15 amino acids. CDR1 is SGDLS, CDR2 YYNGEE, per germline. The CDR3 DNA follows: TGTGCCAGCAGCGTAGTGGGTAGGGGCACAGATACGCAGTATTTT. It translates to CASSVVGRGTDTQYF.

The rearrangement joins TRBV2 to TRBJ1-5, with D tentatively TRBD1 (6 bases). The CDR3 runs to 14 residues. Germline V CDR1 and CDR2: SNHLY, FYNNEI. V shed 4 bases and J shed 1 base, with 8 bases lying between them. The CDR3, as DNA: TGTGCCAGCAGTGGCGGACAGAGCAATCAGCCCCAGCATTTT. Protein: CASSGGQSNQPQHF.

This clone was counted ten times or more. The V call is TRBV18, the J call TRBJ2-2, with D unresolved. CDR1 is KGHSH, CDR2 LQKENI, per germline. V was trimmed by 2 bases and J by 1 base, leaving 11 bases between them. The CDR3 is 16 residues long. For the CDR3, the DNA is TGTGCCAGCTCACCATCTTTGAAGAAGAACACCGGGGAGCTGTTTTTT. This sequence encodes CASSPSLKKNTGELFF.

This clone occurred a few times. The chain couples TRBV4-2 to TRBJ2-3; 7 bases fit TRBD2. The junction had 11 bases not matched to a gene; V was cut back by 3 bases and J by 5 bases. This CDR3 region has 16 residues. CDR1 is LGHNA, CDR2 YNFKEQ, per germline. The CDR3 coding sequence is TGTGCCAGCAGCCACCTCCGCGCGCGGGAGAAAGATACGCAGTATTTT. This encodes CASSHLRAREKDTQYF.

The chain recombines TRBV19 with TRBJ2-4; D may be TRBD1 or TRBD2 (5 bases each). This CDR3 contains 13 residues. The germline V and J ends were trimmed by 6 bases and 1 base, with 7 bases remaining between them. Germline values: CDR1 LNHDA, CDR2 SQIVND (reference sequence). The CDR3 here is CASSREAKNIQYF. DNA for the CDR3: TGTGCCAGTAGCAGGGAGGCCAAAAACATTCAGTACTTC.

The chain joins TRBV7-9 to TRBJ1-1; perhaps TRBD1 as D (5 bases). The V end lost 4 bases, the J end lost 1 base, and 13 bases lay between the germline ends. CDR1 and CDR2 (germline): SEHNR, FQNEAQ (reference sequence). This CDR3 is 15 amino acids long. The CDR3 sequence is CASSSHRTSNTEAFF. The DNA of the CDR3 is TGTGCCAGCAGCTCCCATAGGACATCGAACACTGAAGCTTTCTTT.

In this sample, this clone turned up a few times. The chain links TRBV6-1 to TRBJ1-2; D call uncertain. The CDR3 runs 13 residues. Trimming left V 1 base short and J 7 bases short, with 10 bases between. The germline gives CDR1 MNHNS, CDR2 SASEGT. The CDR3 sequence is CASSEGGFAGYTF. The DNA of the CDR3 is TGTGCCAGCAGTGAAGGGGGATTCGCTGGCTACACCTTC.

The count of this clone is one. CDR3 loop: CASRPPGRNTQYF. CDR3 bases: TGTGCCAGCAGGCCACCGGGCCGCAACACGCAGTATTTT. The chain carries TRBV2 and TRBJ2-3; D gene uncertain. This CDR3 is built from 13 residues. Trimming removed 6 bases at V and 9 bases at J, with 16 bases between. Germline V gives CDR1 SNHLY, CDR2 FYNNEI.